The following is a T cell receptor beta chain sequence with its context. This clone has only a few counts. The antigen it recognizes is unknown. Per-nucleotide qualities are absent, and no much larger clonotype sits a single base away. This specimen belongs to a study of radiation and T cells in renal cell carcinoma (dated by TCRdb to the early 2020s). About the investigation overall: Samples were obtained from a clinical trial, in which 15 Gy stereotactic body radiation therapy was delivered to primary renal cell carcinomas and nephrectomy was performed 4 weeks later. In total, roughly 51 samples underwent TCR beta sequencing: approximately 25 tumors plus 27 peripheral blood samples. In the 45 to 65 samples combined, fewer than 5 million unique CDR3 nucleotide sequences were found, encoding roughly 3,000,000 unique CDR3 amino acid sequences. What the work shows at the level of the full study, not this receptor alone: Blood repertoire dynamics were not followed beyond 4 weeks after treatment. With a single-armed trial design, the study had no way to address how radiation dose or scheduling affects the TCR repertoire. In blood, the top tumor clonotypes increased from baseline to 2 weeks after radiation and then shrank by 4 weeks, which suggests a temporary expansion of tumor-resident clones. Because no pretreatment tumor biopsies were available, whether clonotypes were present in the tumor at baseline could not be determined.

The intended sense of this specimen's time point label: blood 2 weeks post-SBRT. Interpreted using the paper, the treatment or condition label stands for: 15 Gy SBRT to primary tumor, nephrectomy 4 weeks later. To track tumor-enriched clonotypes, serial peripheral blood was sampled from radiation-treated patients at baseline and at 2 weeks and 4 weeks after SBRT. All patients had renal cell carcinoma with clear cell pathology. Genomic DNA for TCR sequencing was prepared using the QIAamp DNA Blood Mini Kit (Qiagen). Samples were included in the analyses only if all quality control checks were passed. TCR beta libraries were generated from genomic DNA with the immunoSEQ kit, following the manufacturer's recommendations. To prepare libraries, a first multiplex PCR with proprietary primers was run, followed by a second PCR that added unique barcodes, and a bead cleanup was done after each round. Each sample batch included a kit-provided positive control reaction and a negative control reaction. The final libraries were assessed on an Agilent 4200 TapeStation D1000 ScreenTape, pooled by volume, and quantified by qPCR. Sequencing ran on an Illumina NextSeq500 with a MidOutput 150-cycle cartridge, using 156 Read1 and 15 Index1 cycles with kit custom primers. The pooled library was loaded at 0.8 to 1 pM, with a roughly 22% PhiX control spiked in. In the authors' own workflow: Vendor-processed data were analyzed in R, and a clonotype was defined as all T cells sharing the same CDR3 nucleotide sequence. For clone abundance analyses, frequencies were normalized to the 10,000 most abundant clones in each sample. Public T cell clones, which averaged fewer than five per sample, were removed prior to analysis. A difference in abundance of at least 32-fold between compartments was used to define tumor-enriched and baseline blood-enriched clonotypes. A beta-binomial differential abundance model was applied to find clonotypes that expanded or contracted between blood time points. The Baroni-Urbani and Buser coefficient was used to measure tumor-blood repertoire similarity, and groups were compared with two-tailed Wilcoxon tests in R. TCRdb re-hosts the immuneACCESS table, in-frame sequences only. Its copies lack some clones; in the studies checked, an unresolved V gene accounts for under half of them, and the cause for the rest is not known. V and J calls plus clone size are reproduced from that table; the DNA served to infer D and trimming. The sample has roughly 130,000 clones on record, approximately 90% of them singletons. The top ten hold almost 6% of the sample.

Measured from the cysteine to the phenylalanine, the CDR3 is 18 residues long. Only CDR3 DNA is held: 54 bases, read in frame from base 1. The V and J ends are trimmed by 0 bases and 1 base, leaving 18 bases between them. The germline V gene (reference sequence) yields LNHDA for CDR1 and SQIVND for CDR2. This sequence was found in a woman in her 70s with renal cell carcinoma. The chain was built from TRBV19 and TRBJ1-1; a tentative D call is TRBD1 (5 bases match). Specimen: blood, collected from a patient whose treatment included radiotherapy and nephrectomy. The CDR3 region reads CASSIDFAGLLQNTEAFF. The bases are TGTGCCAGTAGTATAGATTTTGCAGGGTTGCTCCAGAACACTGAAGCTTTCTTT.